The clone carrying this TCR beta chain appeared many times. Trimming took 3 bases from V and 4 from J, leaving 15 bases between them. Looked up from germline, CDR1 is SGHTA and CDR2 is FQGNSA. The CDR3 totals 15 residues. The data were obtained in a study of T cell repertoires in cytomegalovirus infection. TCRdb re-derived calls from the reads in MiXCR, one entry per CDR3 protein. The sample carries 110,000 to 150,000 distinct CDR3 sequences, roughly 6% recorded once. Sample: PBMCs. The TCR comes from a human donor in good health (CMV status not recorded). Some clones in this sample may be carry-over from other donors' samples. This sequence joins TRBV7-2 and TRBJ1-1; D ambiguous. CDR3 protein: CASSFDHSRITEAFF. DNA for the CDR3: TGTGCCAGCAGCTTTGATCACAGTCGTATCACTGAAGCTTTCTTT.